Listed here is a single T cell receptor (beta chain). Its antigen remains unidentified. The assay used was immunoSEQ (version v3.0), run at survey level. Per-sample targets for sequencing were 40,000-50,000 T-cell genomes. Produced via immunoSEQ multiplex PCR; TCRdb's table is partial and in-frame only. The sample lists 20,000 to 25,000 clones; 70% to 90% were seen once. This specimen comes from a study of long-term antiretroviral therapy in people with HIV. Study findings and constraints: Repertoire composition at all time points was dominated by clones that had expanded before ART.

Per donor, a minimum of one pre-ART and a minimum of two post-ART PBMC samples were available. Trimming took off 5 bases at V and 8 bases at J, with 21 bases between the two ends. The CDR3 extends over 15 amino acids. CDR1 and CDR2 (germline): MNHEY, SVGAGI. The sequence was collected from a man aged 18 to 29 with HIV. Sequenced here: unsorted PBMCs, sampled roughly 4 years after starting antiretroviral therapy. V is TRBV6-5 and J is TRBJ1-2; D unresolved. This chain's CDR3 is CASSGYGRAEKGYTF. The CDR3 bases are TGTGCCAGCAGTGGCTACGGACGAGCAGAAAAGGGCTACACCTTC.